The present entry profiles one T cell receptor (beta chain) with its context. Its recognized antigen is unknown. No base qualities exist here, and no much larger clone lies one base off it. These data belong to a study of shared clonotypes between healthy human individuals (dated by TCRdb to the early 2020s). As for the study more broadly: A few men and a couple of women, aged 18 to 49 years, made up the cohort. The study deeply sequenced blood TCR repertoires of five healthy adults to estimate repertoire size and the extent of clonotype sharing between individuals. To increase sequencing depth and limit assay-specific biases, different laboratories used diverse techniques to prepare libraries and sequence TCR repertoires. Per donor, leukapheresis produced somewhere between about 0.8 and 9 billion PBMCs. For each donor, three plates each were used for CD4 naive and CD4 memory, two plates were used for CD8 naive, and one plate was used for CD8 memory. What the authors observed across the whole study: Based on pairwise subsampling, the degree of clonotype sharing among donors was expected to be affected by sequencing depth. Sampling was restricted to blood, and TCR repertoires in tissues likely differ from the TCR repertoires found in blood. Sharing across four donors was observed for around 5% of naive CD4, over 3% of naive CD8, 2% to 2.5% of memory CD4, and about 0.38% of memory CD8 clonotypes. The genetic and exposure-history diversity represented was limited by the small number of donors. Compared with non-shared clonotypes, the clonotypes found in all four sorted-subset donors had higher generation probabilities. Estimated clonotype richness was generally larger for naive than for memory subsets. Rarefaction of sorted-subset datasets indicated incomplete sequencing despite the large sequencing depth.

Healthy HIV-negative adults with no recently reported acute infections or vaccinations were included as donors. Every donor was a Caucasian adult living in Nashville, Tennessee, USA. CD4+ T cells were enriched through magnetic negative selection, after which naive cells were positively selected on CD45RA and the remaining negative fraction served as the memory subset. Blood was obtained by leukapheresis, after which PBMCs were separated by Ficoll-Histopaque density gradient centrifugation and cryopreserved in liquid nitrogen vapor phase. Analytical flow cytometry was used to check the purity and quantity of every magnetically sorted T cell population. Each sorted fraction had its genomic DNA isolated and then quantified by UV absorbance on a Nanodrop 2000c. Using the deep immunoSEQ assay, TCR CDR3 regions were amplified from genomic DNA by multiplex PCR. Genomic DNA extracted from each cell subset was distributed evenly over all wells of several immunoSEQ 96-well plates, and each plate served as one replicate. For sorted subsets, 150 to 250 ng genomic DNA, equal to tens of thousands of T cell genomes, was loaded into each replicate PCR. The purified libraries were quantified using a Qubit 3.0 fluorometer, sized with a Bioanalyzer 2100, and then quantified again using the KAPA Library Quantification kit. Every immunoSEQ 96-well plate was sequenced on a dedicated single-read 150-cycle Illumina NextSeq 550 flow cell. In the paper's pipeline: Because only junctional sequences without quality scores were contained in the immunoSEQ output, filtering matching that applied to full-length reads could not be performed. To assign V/J genes and CDR3, sequences were annotated against IMGT germline references using PyIR, a Python wrapper for IgBLAST v1.9. Reads with weak V/J assignments (E-value above 1e-6), missing CDR3, stop codons, out-of-frame junctions, or ambiguous translated residues were removed. V3J clonotypes were defined as sequences sharing an identical inferred V gene, J gene, and CDR3 amino acid sequence. To compute the percentage overlap between repertoires, the number of shared unique clonotypes was divided by the size of the smaller repertoire. Richness of each repertoire was evaluated using RTK rarefaction, the Chao1 estimator, and Recon v2.1 estimates of unobserved clonotypes. OLGA was used to compute generation probabilities for all TCRbeta clonotypes that the gDNA method yielded from a handful of donors. TCRdb mirrors the immuneACCESS table, restricted to in-frame sequences. Some clones are absent from its copies; in checked studies, under half trace to an unresolved V gene, and the reason for the others is unknown. D and trimming were read from the DNA, whereas the V and J calls and clone size are those reported in that table. Recorded for this sample are 2 million to 2.5 million clones; about 92% of them occurred a single time. The ten largest clones take up about 0.39% of the sample.

The CDR3 holds 13 amino acids from the cysteine to the phenylalanine. Only the CDR3 part of the read is kept: 39 bases, read in frame from the first base. V sheds 6 bases and J sheds 7 bases, leaving 13 bases between their ends. CDR1 and CDR2 are read off the germline V gene (reference sequence) as MNHEY and SMNVEV. Sequenced sample: naive CD4+ T cells from PBMCs. In light of the paper, this sample's cell subset or site label describes: CD45RA+ positively selected. The source of this sequence is a man between 18 and 29 years old in good health. Some clones in this sample may be carry-over from other donors' samples. The chain joins TRBV27 to TRBJ2-1; the best D guess is TRBD1, with 6 bases matching. CDR3 loop: CASRTGWVNEQFF. The bases are TGTGCCAGCAGAACAGGGTGGGTAAATGAGCAGTTCTTC.